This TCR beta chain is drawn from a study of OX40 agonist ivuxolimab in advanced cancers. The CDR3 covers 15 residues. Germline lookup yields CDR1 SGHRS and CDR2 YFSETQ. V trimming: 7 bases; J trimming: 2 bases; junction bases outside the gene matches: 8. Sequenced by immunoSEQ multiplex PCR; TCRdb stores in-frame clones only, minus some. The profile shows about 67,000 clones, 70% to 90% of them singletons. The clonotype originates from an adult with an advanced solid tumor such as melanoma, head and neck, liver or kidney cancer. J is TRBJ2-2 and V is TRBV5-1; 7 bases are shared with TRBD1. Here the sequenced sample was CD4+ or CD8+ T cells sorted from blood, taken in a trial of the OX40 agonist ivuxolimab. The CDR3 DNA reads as TGCGCCAGCTCGACAGGGTCCACCAACACCGGGGAGCTGTTTTTT. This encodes CASSTGSTNTGELFF.